Sequencing of this TCR beta chain was carried out in a study of cytomegalovirus exposure and HLA in healthy donors. Study background: Among several hundred genotyped donors, approximately 80% fell in the Caucasian-associated ancestry cluster. Findings and caveats of the study: Accounts indicate the classifier identified cytomegalovirus status with strong specificity and sensitivity. Among CMV-associated TCR beta chains, most appeared HLA-restricted in a later analysis. Testing in vitro showed a few CMV-associated chains specific for CMV antigens.

Looked up from germline, CDR1 is SGHNT and CDR2 is YYREEE (reference sequence). V gave up 0 bases and J gave up 3 bases, with 9 bases separating them. This CDR3 comprises 15 residues. Vbeta (60) and Jbeta (13) primers were used in the PCR. TCRdb keeps only in-frame clones here, not all; method: immunoSEQ multiplex PCR. The sample table includes 50,000 or so clones. A remark on this clone: The antigen remains undetermined.

Sequenced: PBMCs. The sequence came from a woman in her thirties or forties in good health and CMV-seronegative. This sequence joins TRBV5-4 and TRBJ2-2; a weak D match, TRBD1 (5 bases). As DNA, the CDR3 is TGTGCCAGCAGCTTGGGTAGGGGTGACACCGGGGAGCTGTTTTTT. This codes for CASSLGRGDTGELFF. Full variable domain (rest looked up from reference TRBV5-4 and TRBJ2-2): ETGVTQSPTHLIKTRGQQVTLRCSSQSGHNTVSWYQQALGQGPQFIFQYYREEENGRGNFPPRFSGLQFPNYSSELNVNALELDDSALYLCASSLGRGDTGELFFGEGSRLTVL.